This note documents a single T cell receptor (beta chain) sequence. The target antigen is unknown. Sequence at one end of the junction differs from germline and may be a read error. This sample stems from a study of tumor-infiltrating lymphocytes in primary liver carcinoma. Study observations and caveats: When set against blood, tumors had a significantly higher top-250-clone fraction (p = 0.039).

Reverse transcription of approximately 0.55 ug total RNA with a constant-region primer produced TCR beta cDNA. Three-round nested multiplex PCR performed with slightly modified ARM-PCR produced the TCR beta libraries. Each of the first two PCR rounds ran approximately 10 cycles with TRBV1-TRBV30 forward and C-beta reverse primers. MiXCR, applied by TCRdb to the multiplex PCR reads, yields one record per CDR3 protein. The repertoire has fewer than 200,000 distinct CDR3 sequences, around four fifths of them found once; the top ten carry around a sixth. RNA and DNA were co-extracted from about 19-30 mg of unsorted bulk tissue. This CDR3 contains 14 residues. Germline V gene sequence: CDR1 SQVTM, CDR2 ANQGSEA.

The chain carries TRBV29-1 and TRBJ2-1; the match to TRBD2 covers 11 bases. The sequencing input was tumor tissue from primary liver carcinoma. The clonotype originates from a man aged 35 to 55 with primary liver carcinoma and hepatitis B virus infection. As DNA, the CDR3 is TGCAGCGTTGGTACTAGCGGGAGCTACAATGGGCAGTTCTTC. This encodes CSVGTSGSYNGQFF.